Given below is one T cell receptor beta chain in context. As processed by the authors: Reference gene primer amplification yielded estimated nucleated cell counts. The repertoire was sequenced with immunoSEQ multiplex PCR; TCRdb's copy has only in-frame clones and lacks some. The V and J calls and clone size come from that table; D and trimming were worked out from the DNA. The table has 70,000 to 90,000 clones, roughly 80% seen once. CDR3 length: 16 residues. V trimming: 5 bases; J trimming: 2 bases; junction bases outside the gene matches: 10. The germline V gene has CDR1 MNHEY and CDR2 SMNVEV (reference sequence). These data are taken from a study of blood T cell repertoires in COVID-19. Overall study: Some COVID-19 samples were acute and others convalescent; all came from the United States, Italy and Spain. PBMCs, B-cell-depleted T cells, or T cells were the source of the cDNA or gDNA that made up the material.

Sequencing was carried out using peripheral blood. This receptor was identified in a woman in her sixties or seventies with acute or convalescent COVID-19. V and J are TRBV27 and TRBJ1-2, with 8 nucleotides matching TRBD1. For the CDR3, the DNA is TGTGCCAGCAGTCCCGGATCAGGGGGCAGGAACTATGGCTACACCTTC. Its translation is CASSPGSGGRNYGYTF.